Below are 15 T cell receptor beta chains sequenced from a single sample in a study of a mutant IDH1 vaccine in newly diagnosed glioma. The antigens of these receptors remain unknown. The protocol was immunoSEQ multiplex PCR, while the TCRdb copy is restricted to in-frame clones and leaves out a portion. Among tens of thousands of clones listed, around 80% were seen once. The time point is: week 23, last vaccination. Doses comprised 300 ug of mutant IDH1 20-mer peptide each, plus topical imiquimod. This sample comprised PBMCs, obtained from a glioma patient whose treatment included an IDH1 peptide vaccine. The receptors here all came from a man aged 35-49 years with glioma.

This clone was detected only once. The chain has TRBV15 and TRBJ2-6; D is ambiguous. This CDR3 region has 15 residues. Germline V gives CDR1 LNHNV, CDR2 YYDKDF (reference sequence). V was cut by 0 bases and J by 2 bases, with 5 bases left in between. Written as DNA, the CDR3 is TGTGCCACCAGCAGAGAGGGGACTGGGGCCAACGTCCTGACTTTC. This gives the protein CATSREGTGANVLTF.

CDR3 sequence reads: CASSAPRYRAKSGNTIYF. DNA of the CDR3: TGTGCCAGCAGTGCACCCCGGTACCGAGCCAAGTCTGGAAACACCATATATTTT. V usage is TRBV6-4 and J usage is TRBJ1-3; D unresolved. The germline CDR1 and CDR2 sequences are MRHNA and SNTAGT. The V and J ends lost 4 bases and 1 base respectively, with 20 bases between them. This CDR3 has 18 amino acids.

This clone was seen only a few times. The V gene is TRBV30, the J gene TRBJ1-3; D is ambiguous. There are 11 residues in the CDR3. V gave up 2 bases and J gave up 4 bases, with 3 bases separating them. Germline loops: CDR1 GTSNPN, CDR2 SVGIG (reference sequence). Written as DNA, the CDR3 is TGTGCCTGGAGTCGCGGAAACACCATATATTTT. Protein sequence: CAWSRGNTIYF.

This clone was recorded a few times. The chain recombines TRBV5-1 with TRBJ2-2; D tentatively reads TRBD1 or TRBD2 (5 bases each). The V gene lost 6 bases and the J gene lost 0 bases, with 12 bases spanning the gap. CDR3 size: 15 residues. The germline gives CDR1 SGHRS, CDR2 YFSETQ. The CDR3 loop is CASTRDAANTGELFF. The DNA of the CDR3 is TGCGCCAGCACCCGGGACGCCGCGAACACCGGGGAGCTGTTTTTT.

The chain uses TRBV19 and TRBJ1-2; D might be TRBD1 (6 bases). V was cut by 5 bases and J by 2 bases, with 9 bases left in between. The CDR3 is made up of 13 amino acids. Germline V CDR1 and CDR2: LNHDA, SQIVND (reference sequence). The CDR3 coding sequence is TGTGCCAGTAGTCCAACAGGGAACTATGGCTACACCTTC. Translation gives CASSPTGNYGYTF. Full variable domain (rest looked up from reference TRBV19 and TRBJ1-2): DGGITQSPKYLFRKEGQNVTLSCEQNLNHDAMYWYRQDPGQGLRLIYYSQIVNDFQKGDIAEGYSVSREKKESFPLTVTSAQKNPTAFYLCASSPTGNYGYTFGSGTRLTVV.

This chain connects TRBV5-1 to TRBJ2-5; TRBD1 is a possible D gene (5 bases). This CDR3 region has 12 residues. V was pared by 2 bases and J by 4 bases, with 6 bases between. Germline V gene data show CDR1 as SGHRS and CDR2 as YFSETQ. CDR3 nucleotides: TGCGCCAGCAGCTTAACAGGAGAGACCCAGTACTTC. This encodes CASSLTGETQYF.

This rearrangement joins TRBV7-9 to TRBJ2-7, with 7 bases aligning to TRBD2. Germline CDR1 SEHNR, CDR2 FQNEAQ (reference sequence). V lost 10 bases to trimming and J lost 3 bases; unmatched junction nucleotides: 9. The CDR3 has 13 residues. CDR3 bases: TGTGCCATTCATCCCGGGGGGAACTACGAGCAGTACTTC. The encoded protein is CAIHPGGNYEQYF.

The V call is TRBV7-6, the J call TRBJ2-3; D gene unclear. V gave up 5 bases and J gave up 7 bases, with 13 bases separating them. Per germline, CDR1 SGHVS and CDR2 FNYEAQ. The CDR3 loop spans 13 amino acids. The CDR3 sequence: CASSAGTQNTQYF. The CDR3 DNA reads TGTGCCAGCAGCGCTGGAACGCAAAATACGCAGTATTTT.

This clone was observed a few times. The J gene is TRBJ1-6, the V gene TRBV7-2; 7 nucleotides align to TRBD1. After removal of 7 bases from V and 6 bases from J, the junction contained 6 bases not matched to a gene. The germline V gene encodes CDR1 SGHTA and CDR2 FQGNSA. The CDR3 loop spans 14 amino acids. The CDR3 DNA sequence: TGTGCCAGCACCCAGGGGGGCCGTAATTCACCCCTCCACTTT. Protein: CASTQGGRNSPLHF.

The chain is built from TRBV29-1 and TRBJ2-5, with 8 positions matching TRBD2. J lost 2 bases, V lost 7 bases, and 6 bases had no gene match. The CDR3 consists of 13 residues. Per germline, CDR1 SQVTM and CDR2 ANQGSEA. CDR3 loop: CSGRAGDQETQYF. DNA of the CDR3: TGCAGCGGCAGAGCGGGGGATCAAGAGACCCAGTACTTC.

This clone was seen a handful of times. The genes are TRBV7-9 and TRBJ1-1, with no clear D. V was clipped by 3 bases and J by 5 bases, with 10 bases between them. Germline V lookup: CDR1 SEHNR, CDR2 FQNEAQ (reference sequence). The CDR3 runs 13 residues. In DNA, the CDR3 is TGTGCCAGCAGCTTCTTTGCTGGGACTGAAGCTTTCTTT. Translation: CASSFFAGTEAFF.

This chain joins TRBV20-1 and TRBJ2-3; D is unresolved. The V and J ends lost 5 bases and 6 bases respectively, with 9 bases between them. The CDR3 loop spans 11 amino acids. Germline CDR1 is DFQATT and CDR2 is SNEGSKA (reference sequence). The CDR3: CSARPVDTQYF. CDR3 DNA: TGCAGTGCTCGGCCAGTTGATACGCAGTATTTT.

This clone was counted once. The CDR3 sequence: CASVPGTSFHEQFF. DNA of the CDR3: TGTGCCAGCGTACCCGGGACTTCTTTTCATGAGCAGTTCTTC. This chain joins TRBV7-9 and TRBJ2-1; possibly TRBD2 for D (6 bases). Germline CDR1 and CDR2: SEHNR and FQNEAQ (reference sequence). Trimming cost V 8 bases and J 8 bases, with 19 bases left between them. The CDR3 sequence is 14 residues long.

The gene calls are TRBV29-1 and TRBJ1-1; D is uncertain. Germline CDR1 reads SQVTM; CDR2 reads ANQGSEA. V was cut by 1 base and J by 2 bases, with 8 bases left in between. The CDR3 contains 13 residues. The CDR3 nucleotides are TGCAGCGTTGAAGTCGGAAGAAACACTGAAGCTTTCTTT. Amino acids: CSVEVGRNTEAFF. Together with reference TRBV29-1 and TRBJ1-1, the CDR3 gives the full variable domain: SAVISQKPSRDICQRGTSLTIQCQVDSQVTMMFWYRQQPGQSLTLIATANQGSEATYESGFVIDKFPISRPNLTFSTLTVSNMSPEDSSIYLCSVEVGRNTEAFFGQGTRLTVV.

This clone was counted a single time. The CDR3 loop reads CSVVGLAAGGELFF. In DNA, the CDR3 is TGCAGCGTTGTGGGACTAGCGGCGGGCGGGGAGCTGTTTTTT. The chain employs TRBV29-1 and TRBJ2-2; 11 bases map to TRBD2. With 4 bases clipped from V and 7 bases from J, the junction kept 5 bases outside the gene matches. CDR3 size: 14 residues. Germline V lookup: CDR1 SQVTM, CDR2 ANQGSEA.